Listed here is a single TCR beta chain. Its antigen is not known. CDR3-region Arm-PCR and iRepertoire HTBI primers produced the TCR beta libraries. Study processing details: Samples revealed 60 to 70 TRBV and 14 TRBJ segments. TCRdb reprocessed the multiplex PCR reads with MiXCR, giving one entry per CDR3 protein. The V and J calls shown here were made by TCRdb, not taken from the authors' results. The sample lists a few hundred thousand distinct CDR3 sequences, 20% to 25% occurring once. This sample was taken from a study of regulatory T cells in long-lasting Graves disease. Across the study: Patients met the persistent Graves' disease definition after over 5 years of antithyroid drugs with positive TSH receptor antibodies. Points from the study as a whole: More public clonotypes were shared by persistent patients (about 3,000) than by new patients (around 990).

Trimming stripped 0 bases from V and 0 bases from J, with 8 bases between. Germline CDR1 and CDR2: KGHSH and LQKENI. The CDR3 contains 15 residues. The time point: persistent/refractory GD, antithyroid drugs over 5 years with positive TRAb. TCR sequences were obtained from RNA taken from PBMCs. The receptor was isolated from a female donor with Graves disease. This sequence joins TRBV18 and TRBJ1-1, with D uncertain. The material sequenced was peripheral blood mononuclear cells (PBMCs), taken when the disease was refractory, from a patient treated with antithyroid drugs. CDR3 nucleotides: TGTGCCAGCTCACCACCGAGGGTGTTGAACACTGAAGCTTTCTTT. Protein sequence: CASSPPRVLNTEAFF.